The present T cell receptor (beta chain) was sequenced within a study of PD-1 blockade in classical Hodgkin lymphoma. In this sample, this clone turned up a few times. All the patients suffered relapse after autologous stem cell transplantation, and brentuximab vedotin exposure differed. Best outcomes ranged across complete response, partial response and progressive disease. The assay was immunoSEQ multiplex PCR, and TCRdb's table has in-frame clones only and misses some. The sample records 150,000 or so clones, 78% being singletons. CDR1 LNHDA and CDR2 SQIVND come from the germline V gene (reference sequence). Trimming cost V 3 bases and J 9 bases, with 12 bases left between them. This CDR3 comprises 14 residues.

This chain joins TRBV19 and TRBJ1-6; D not resolved. The clonotype was recovered from a human donor with classical Hodgkin lymphoma. The sequences come from peripheral blood mononuclear cells (PBMCs), collected before the second cycle of nivolumab. The CDR3 region is CASSIDQDGSPLHF. DNA of the CDR3: TGTGCCAGTAGTATTGATCAGGACGGTTCACCCCTCCACTTT.